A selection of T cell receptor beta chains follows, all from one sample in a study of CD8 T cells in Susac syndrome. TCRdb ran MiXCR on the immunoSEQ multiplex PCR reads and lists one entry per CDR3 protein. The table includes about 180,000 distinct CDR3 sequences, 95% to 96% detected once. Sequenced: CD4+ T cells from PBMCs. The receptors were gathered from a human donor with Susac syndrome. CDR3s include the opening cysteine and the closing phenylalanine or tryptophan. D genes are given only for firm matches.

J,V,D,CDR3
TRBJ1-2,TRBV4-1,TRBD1,CASSQEHRGLVYGYTF
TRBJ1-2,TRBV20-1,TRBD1,CSATDRGSYGYTF
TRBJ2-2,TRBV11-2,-,CASSSLSPVRTGELFF
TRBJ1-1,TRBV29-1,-,CSVQQAEAFF
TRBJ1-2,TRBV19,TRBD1,CASSAQGAGNYGYTF
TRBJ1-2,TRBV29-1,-,CSVNSYGYTF
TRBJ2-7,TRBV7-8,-,CASSLEERYEQYF
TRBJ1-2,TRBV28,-,CASNVGGYGYTF
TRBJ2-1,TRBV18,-,CASSPSQNEQFF
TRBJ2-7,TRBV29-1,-,CSVEEGGGSYEQYF
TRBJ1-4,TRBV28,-,CASSSQPRVEKLFF
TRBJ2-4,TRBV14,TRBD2,CASSFGTSFQYF
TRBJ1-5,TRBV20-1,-,CSARDGDQPQHF
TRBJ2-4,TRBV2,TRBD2,CASSGVAGNQYF